Only a few counts were recorded for the clone carrying this T cell receptor (beta chain). Unique molecular identifiers were used to barcode this TCRbeta library. TCRdb independently ran MiXCR on the PCR reads; one entry per CDR3 protein. The repertoire holds 500,000 to 650,000 distinct CDR3 sequences, with under 15% as singletons. The sample is drawn from a study of T-cell reconstitution after alpha-beta-depleted transplantation in children. This CDR3 region has 14 residues. CDR1 and CDR2 (germline): MNHNS, SASEGT. Trimming took off 6 bases at V and 3 bases at J, with 14 bases between the two ends. This clonotype was obtained from a male patient between 5 and 17 years old who had a stem cell transplant for acute myeloid leukemia, so the T cells may come from the graft donor. Sequencing used PBMCs, mostly from graft donor cells, obtained 360 days after TCRalphabeta/CD19-depleted stem cell transplant. V usage is TRBV6-1 and J usage is TRBJ1-2, with D tentatively TRBD1 (5 bases). CDR3 sequence reads: CASRPRGRHYGYTF. For the CDR3, the DNA is TGTGCCAGCAGACCCCGGGGCAGACACTATGGCTACACCTTC.